Listed here are 28 T cell receptor beta chains from one sample, sequenced in a study of T-cell reconstitution after alpha-beta-depleted transplantation in children. TCRbeta library construction was performed incorporating unique molecular identifiers. TCRdb reprocessed the PCR reads with MiXCR, giving one entry per CDR3 protein. This table holds tens of thousands of distinct CDR3 sequences, 50% to 55% found once. Sequencing used peripheral blood, obtained before TCRalphabeta/CD19-depleted stem cell transplant. All receptors derive from a boy in the first two years of life with SCID, due to receive a stem cell transplant.

This clonotype was seen repeatedly, ten times or more. V is TRBV29-1 and J is TRBJ2-7; D not certain. Germline-derived CDR1 and CDR2 are SQVTM and ANQGSEA. The CDR3 contains 12 residues. V dropped 6 bases and J dropped 7 bases, with 16 bases sitting between them. The CDR3 loop is CSVGRPPGEQYF. CDR3 sequence (DNA): TGCAGCGTAGGACGGCCCCCCGGTGAGCAGTACTTC.

The rearrangement joins TRBV19 to TRBJ1-1, with D possibly matching TRBD1 (5 bases). Germline V gene data show CDR1 as LNHDA and CDR2 as SQIVND (reference sequence). The V and J ends lost 7 bases and 4 bases respectively, with 16 bases between them. The length of the CDR3 is 14 residues. CDR3 amino acids: CASTMGGSITEAFF. CDR3 nucleotide sequence: TGTGCCAGTACCATGGGGGGATCAATCACTGAAGCTTTCTTT.

The V and J genes are TRBV20-1 and TRBJ1-4; 8 bases are a match to TRBD1. Germline assignment: CDR1 DFQATT and CDR2 SNEGSKA (reference sequence). The CDR3 spans 15 residues. V shed 1 base, J shed 7 bases, and the junction held 8 bases outside the gene matches. The CDR3 bases are TGCAGTGCTAGAGCTAGGACAGGGTCGAGTGAAAAACTGTTTTTT. It is translated as CSARARTGSSEKLFF.

The chain couples TRBV18 to TRBJ2-3, with no clear D. The germline V and J ends were trimmed by 0 bases and 2 bases, with 6 bases remaining between them. The CDR3 runs to 14 residues. The V gene's germline CDR1 is KGHSH and CDR2 LQKENI. This chain's CDR3 is CASSPPDHTDTQYF. In DNA form, the CDR3 reads TGTGCCAGCTCACCACCGGACCACACAGATACGCAGTATTTT.

The chain couples TRBV18 to TRBJ2-3; a weak D match, TRBD2 (5 bases). Trimming left V 0 bases short and J 0 bases short, with 13 bases between. Germline V gene sequence: CDR1 KGHSH, CDR2 LQKENI. The CDR3 runs 17 residues. The CDR3 bases are TGTGCCAGCTCACCACCGGTGATGGGAGCTAGCACAGATACGCAGTATTTT. Protein product: CASSPPVMGASTDTQYF.

The chain joins TRBV20-1 to TRBJ2-3; 8 bases map to TRBD2. The CDR3 is 15 residues long. Unmatched junction bases numbered 13, after V lost 4 bases and J lost 7 bases. The germline V gene has CDR1 DFQATT and CDR2 SNEGSKA (reference sequence). CDR3 region: CSANRDSGARNTQYF. CDR3 sequence (DNA): TGCAGTGCTAACAGGGATAGCGGGGCGCGAAATACGCAGTATTTT.

This chain uses TRBV20-1 with TRBJ1-4; D possibly corresponds to TRBD1 (5 bases). This CDR3 comprises 14 residues. V lost 3 bases, J lost 1 base, and 9 bases lay in between. CDR1 and CDR2 (germline): DFQATT, SNEGSKA (reference sequence). The CDR3 DNA follows: TGCAGTGCTAGGGGGGGAGGAACTAATGAAAAACTGTTTTTT. It encodes CSARGGGTNEKLFF.

This chain links TRBV29-1 with TRBJ1-1; D not certain. Deletions cut 4 bases from V and 7 bases from J, with 13 bases between. Germline CDR1 reads SQVTM; CDR2 reads ANQGSEA. CDR3 length: 12 residues. The CDR3 DNA reads TGCAGCGTTGTTTTGAGGGCAGGTGAAGCTTTCTTT. Encoded protein: CSVVLRAGEAFF.

This clonotype was seen just once. The chain carries TRBV29-1 and TRBJ2-7; 9 bases fit TRBD1. The trim removed 5 bases at V and 3 bases at J, leaving 8 bases unmatched. The CDR3 loop spans 14 amino acids. Looked up from germline, CDR1 is SQVTM and CDR2 is ANQGSEA. For the CDR3, the DNA is TGCAGCGTTAGGGGGACAGGGTTGAACTACGAGCAGTACTTC. Its protein product is CSVRGTGLNYEQYF.

The chain is built from TRBV7-6 and TRBJ1-5, with 7 nucleotides matching TRBD1. The CDR3 contains 15 residues. V dropped 3 bases and J dropped 4; count of bases not matched to a gene: 6. Germline V lookup: CDR1 SGHVS, CDR2 FNYEAQ. The CDR3 is CASSLTDRANQPQHF. CDR3 nucleotides: TGTGCCAGCAGCTTGACCGACAGGGCGAATCAGCCCCAGCATTTT.

The chain couples TRBV20-1 to TRBJ2-5; 7 bases are a match to TRBD1. CDR3 length equals 14 residues. Germline assignment: CDR1 DFQATT and CDR2 SNEGSKA (reference sequence). The V gene end was trimmed by 6 bases and the J gene end by 7 bases; junction bases not matched to a gene: 14. This CDR3 is CSARPGQAWGTQYF. CDR3 nucleotides: TGCAGTGCAAGACCCGGACAGGCCTGGGGGACCCAGTACTTC.

J is TRBJ2-7 and V is TRBV7-2; maybe TRBD1 (5 bases). This CDR3 is 14 amino acids long. The V end lost 3 bases, the J end lost 4 bases, and 13 bases lay between the germline ends. Germline lookup yields CDR1 SGHTA and CDR2 FQGNSA. This CDR3 reads CASSFLGAAYEQYF. In DNA, the CDR3 is TGTGCCAGCAGCTTCTTAGGGGCGGCGTACGAGCAGTACTTC.

The V and J genes are TRBV5-1 and TRBJ1-2; no reliable D call. Germline V lookup: CDR1 SGHRS, CDR2 YFSETQ. The CDR3 spans 14 residues. V lost 0 bases to trimming and J lost 4 bases, with 10 bases between them. CDR3 sequence reads: CASSLVREGYGYTF. In DNA form, the CDR3 reads TGCGCCAGCAGCTTGGTGAGGGAGGGCTATGGCTACACCTTC.

The CDR3 sequence is CASGPGAQETQYF. CDR3 bases: TGTGCCAGCGGACCCGGGGCTCAAGAGACCCAGTACTTC. The chain combines TRBV28 with TRBJ2-5; D is perhaps TRBD1 or TRBD2 (5 bases each). The CDR3 runs 13 residues. Germline V gene data show CDR1 as MDHEN and CDR2 as SYDVKM. V was pared by 8 bases and J by 2 bases, with 12 bases between.

Here the CDR3 reads CASSLAGTGVSSYNSPLHF. CDR3 nucleotides: TGCGCCAGCAGCTTGGCCGGGACAGGGGTGAGCTCCTATAATTCACCCCTCCACTTT. The V and J genes are TRBV5-1 and TRBJ1-6; TRBD1 matches 10 bases. The CDR3 is made up of 19 amino acids. V gave up 0 bases and J gave up 0 bases; unmatched junction bases: 6. Looked up from germline, CDR1 is SGHRS and CDR2 is YFSETQ.

The V call is TRBV4-3, the J call TRBJ2-5; D is perhaps TRBD2 (6 bases). The CDR3 runs 14 residues. V lost 4 bases to trimming and J lost 4 bases, with 13 bases between them. Germline CDR1 and CDR2: LGHNA and YSLEER. The CDR3: CASSLGGEAETQYF. CDR3 bases: TGCGCCAGCAGCCTAGGAGGGGAGGCAGAGACCCAGTACTTC.

This clonotype was observed a handful of times. The chain is built from TRBV7-2 and TRBJ2-3; D assignment may be TRBD1 or TRBD2 (5 bases each). Trimming removed 5 bases from V and 6 bases from J, with 12 bases in between. Germline V gene lookup returns CDR1 SGHTA and CDR2 FQGNSA. The CDR3 runs 13 residues. CDR3 sequence: CASSPGTTDTQYF. In DNA form, the CDR3 reads TGTGCCAGCAGCCCCGGGACGACGGATACGCAGTATTTT.

The V and J genes are TRBV7-2 and TRBJ2-7, with TRBD1 identical over 7 bases. Trimming removed 4 bases from V and 3 bases from J; junction bases left unmatched: 3. The CDR3 sequence is 13 residues long. Germline loops: CDR1 SGHTA, CDR2 FQGNSA. The CDR3 is CASSSHRGYEQYF. Written as DNA, the CDR3 is TGTGCCAGCAGCTCCCACAGGGGCTACGAGCAGTACTTC.

This rearrangement joins TRBV7-3 to TRBJ2-7; D possibly corresponds to TRBD1 (5 bases). The CDR3 extends over 13 amino acids. From germline, CDR1 is SGHTA and CDR2 FQGTGA. V lost 2 bases, J lost 3 bases, and 8 bases lay in between. The CDR3 DNA sequence: TGTGCCAGCAGCTTACAGGGTGGCTACGAGCAGTACTTC. Protein product: CASSLQGGYEQYF.

This clonotype was observed once. J is TRBJ2-1 and V is TRBV5-1; D is unclear. Per the germline V gene, CDR1 is SGHRS and CDR2 is YFSETQ. V lost 4 bases, J lost 3 bases, and 14 bases lay in between. The CDR3 is 15 amino acids. The CDR3 DNA reads as TGCGCCAGCAGCCTTCCGGGCAGTAACTACAATGAGCAGTTCTTC. Protein product: CASSLPGSNYNEQFF. The whole variable domain, filled in from reference TRBV5-1 and TRBJ2-1, reads KAGVTQTPRYLIKTRGQQVTLSCSPISGHRSVSWYQQTPGQGLQFLFEYFSETQRNKGNFPGRFSGRQFSNSRSEMNVSTLELGDSALYLCASSLPGSNYNEQFFGPGTRLTVL.

The chain has TRBV7-2 and TRBJ2-7; D tentatively reads TRBD1 or TRBD2 (5 bases each). Trimming shortened V by 4 bases and J by 2 bases, and 18 bases separated the two germline ends. Germline CDR1 SGHTA, CDR2 FQGNSA. This CDR3 region has 16 residues. The CDR3: CASSSNRDASPYEQYF. The DNA for the CDR3 is TGTGCCAGCAGCTCGAACCGGGACGCCTCGCCCTACGAGCAGTACTTC.

The gene calls are TRBV5-1 and TRBJ2-1, with D perhaps TRBD2 (6 bases). The CDR3 has 14 residues. Per germline, CDR1 SGHRS and CDR2 YFSETQ. Trimming cost V 5 bases and J 8 bases, with 17 bases left between them. DNA of the CDR3: TGCGCCAGCAGGAGCAGGGAGGATAAAGATGAGCAGTTCTTC. Translated, it gives CASRSREDKDEQFF. Drawing the rest from reference TRBV5-1 and TRBJ2-1, the complete variable domain is KAGVTQTPRYLIKTRGQQVTLSCSPISGHRSVSWYQQTPGQGLQFLFEYFSETQRNKGNFPGRFSGRQFSNSRSEMNVSTLELGDSALYLCASRSREDKDEQFFGPGTRLTVL.

The V call is TRBV4-1, the J call TRBJ1-1; TRBD1 might be the D (6 bases). This CDR3 has 17 amino acids. V was cut by 4 bases and J by 0 bases, with 18 bases left in between. Germline V gene sequence: CDR1 MGHRA, CDR2 YSYEKL. Written as DNA, the CDR3 is TGCGCCAGCAGCCTCGGAGGGGGGGGCTCGGTGAACACTGAAGCTTTCTTT. Protein: CASSLGGGGSVNTEAFF.

This clonotype has only a few counts. The chain links TRBV4-3 to TRBJ2-5; D gene uncertain. Germline V gene data show CDR1 as LGHNA and CDR2 as YSLEER. The CDR3 length is 15 residues. Between the trimmed V and J ends, which lost 0 bases and 2 bases, there was a span of 10 bases. CDR3 coding DNA: TGCGCCAGCAGCCAAGACAGGTTACTACAAGAGACCCAGTACTTC. Translated: CASSQDRLLQETQYF.

The chain uses TRBV20-1 and TRBJ2-2, with 7 bases fitting TRBD2. CDR1 and CDR2 from the germline V gene are DFQATT and SNEGSKA (reference sequence). The CDR3 is 15 residues long. Trimming at V came to 1 base and at J to 5 bases, leaving 7 bases not matched to a gene. CDR3 nucleotides: TGCAGTGCTAGAGGGGGTGGGGGAGGGACCGGGGAGCTGTTTTTT. As protein: CSARGGGGGTGELFF.

The chain joins TRBV20-1 to TRBJ1-1; D is uncertain. This CDR3 is 13 amino acids long. The germline V and J ends were trimmed by 0 bases and 6 bases, with 11 bases remaining between them. The germline gives CDR1 DFQATT, CDR2 SNEGSKA (reference sequence). The chain's CDR3 is CSARDIRRAEAFF. The CDR3 DNA reads as TGCAGTGCTAGAGATATCCGGAGAGCTGAAGCTTTCTTT.

V and J are TRBV7-2 and TRBJ1-5; no firm D call. V dropped 6 bases and J dropped 3 bases, with 6 bases sitting between them. CDR3 size: 12 residues. In germline, CDR1 is SGHTA, CDR2 FQGNSA. CDR3 sequence: CASSLYNQPQHF. Here the CDR3 DNA reads TGTGCCAGCAGTTTATACAATCAGCCCCAGCATTTT. The variable domain in full, with the rest retrieved from reference TRBV7-2 and TRBJ1-5, is GAGVSQSPSNKVTEKGKDVELRCDPISGHTALYWYRQSLGQGLEFLIYFQGNSAPDKSGLPSDRFSAERTGGSVSTLTIQRTQQEDSAVYLCASSLYNQPQHFGDGTRLSIL.

The rearrangement links TRBV28 to TRBJ2-1; possibly TRBD2 for D (7 bases). The germline CDR1 and CDR2 sequences are MDHEN and SYDVKM. V was pared by 2 bases and J by 8 bases, with 16 bases between. This CDR3 region has 15 residues. The CDR3 DNA reads as TGTGCCAGCAGTTTAGTAGGGGGGGCGTTAGATGAGCAGTTCTTC. Translated: CASSLVGGALDEQFF. Using reference TRBV28 and TRBJ2-1 for the parts outside the CDR3, the full variable domain is DVKVTQSSRYLVKRTGEKVFLECVQDMDHENMFWYRQDPGLGLRLIYFSYDVKMKEKGDIPEGYSVSREKKERFSLILESASTNQTSMYLCASSLVGGALDEQFFGPGTRLTVL.